This T cell receptor beta chain was identified in a study of STAT5B mutations in CD4+ large granular lymphocyte leukemia. Study conclusions and caveats: No patients shared main leukemic clonotypes, though roughly 23% appeared at low frequency elsewhere. Top patient clones used TRBV06 genes more often: 8/27 versus 2/35 in controls.

V shed 4 bases and J 7 bases; nucleotides not matched to a gene: 8. Germline V gene lookup returns CDR1 SGHRS and CDR2 YFSETQ. The CDR3 runs 14 residues. Profiled with immunoSEQ multiplex PCR; TCRdb holds only in-frame clones, not every one. The repertoire consists of approximately 49,000 clones, with less than 85% occurring once and the leading ten covering 1.5%. For this clone: Antigen specificity is unknown.

The chain carries TRBV5-1 and TRBJ1-5, with 7 bases identical to TRBD1. This sequence originates from a human donor in good health. Sequenced: CD4+ T cells from blood buffy coats. CDR3: CASSLGTEGQPQHF. The CDR3 nucleotides read TGCGCCAGCAGCCTGGGGACAGAGGGCCAGCCCCAGCATTTT.